The T cell receptor (beta chain) under discussion was sequenced for a study of shared clonotypes between healthy human individuals (dated by TCRdb to between 2020 and 2021). Regarding the complete study: The cohort included a few men and a couple of women between 18 and 49 years of age. For each donor, CD4 naive and CD4 memory were each run on three plates, CD8 naive on two plates, and CD8 memory on one plate. To estimate repertoire size and how much clonotypes are shared between individuals, the study performed deep sequencing of blood TCR repertoires from roughly five healthy adults. Different laboratories and diverse techniques were used to prepare libraries and sequence TCR repertoires, to increase sequencing depth and limit assay-specific biases. Per donor, leukapheresis produced somewhere between about 0.9 and 10 billion PBMCs.

Using the deep immunoSEQ assay, TCR CDR3 regions were amplified from genomic DNA by multiplex PCR. Extracted genomic DNA from each cell subset was spread evenly across all wells of several immunoSEQ 96-well plates, with each plate serving as a replicate. Each replicate PCR for sorted subsets received roughly 200 ng genomic DNA, equal to roughly 30,000 T cell genomes. The purified libraries were quantified using a Qubit 3.0 fluorometer, sized with a Bioanalyzer 2100, and then quantified again using the KAPA Library Quantification kit. Every immunoSEQ 96-well plate was sequenced on a dedicated single-read 150-cycle Illumina NextSeq 550 flow cell. In the source study's methods: Because the immunoSEQ output held only junctional sequences and lacked quality scores, the filtering could not match the filtering applied to full-length reads. Sequences were annotated with PyIR, a Python wrapper for IgBLAST v1.9, using IMGT germline references to assign V/J genes and CDR3. Reads with weak V/J assignments (E-value above 1e-6), missing CDR3, stop codons, out-of-frame junctions, or ambiguous translated residues were removed. A V3J clonotype was defined by an identical inferred V gene, J gene, and CDR3 amino acid sequence. Percentage overlap between repertoires was computed as shared unique clonotypes divided by the size of the smaller repertoire. Richness of each repertoire was evaluated using RTK rarefaction, the Chao1 estimator, and Recon v2.1 estimates of unobserved clonotypes. Generation probabilities for all TCRbeta clonotypes obtained by the gDNA method from several donors were computed using OLGA. In TCRdb, the immuneACCESS table is reduced to in-frame sequences with V and J assigned. These tables do not hold every clone; where another copy was compared, an unresolved V gene accounts for under half, and the others remain unexplained. The V and J calls and clone size were taken over from that table, and D and trimming were inferred from the DNA. This sample comprises a few million clones, over 85% of them detected only once. Less than 2% of the sample belongs to the ten largest clones.

Looking up the germline V gene yields CDR1 SGDLS and CDR2 YYNGEE. V loses 0 bases of germline sequence and J loses 2 bases, and the interval between the two ends is 11 bases. There are 15 amino acids in the CDR3, from cysteine to phenylalanine inclusive. The entry retains the CDR3 DNA only, 45 bases that are in frame from base 1. CD8 naive samples were obtained by positive selection for CCR7 among CD45RO-negative cells, yielding a CD45RA+CCR7+ population from which TemRA cells were excluded. The donors were healthy, HIV-negative adults who had no recently reported acute infections or vaccinations. All donors were Caucasian adults living in Nashville, Tennessee, USA. Blood was obtained by leukapheresis, after which PBMCs were separated by Ficoll-Histopaque density gradient centrifugation and cryopreserved in liquid nitrogen vapor phase. Analytical flow cytometry was used to check the purity and quantity of each magnetically sorted T cell population. From each sorted fraction, genomic DNA was isolated and quantified by UV absorbance on a Nanodrop 2000c.

As for this clone: Its antigen remains unidentified. No base quality values were provided; no much bigger clone lies one nucleotide off.

What the study reported, not specific to this receptor: The genetic and exposure-history diversity represented was limited by the small number of donors. Higher generation probabilities were observed for clonotypes shared by all four sorted-subset donors than for non-shared clonotypes. Even with the large sequencing depth, rarefaction of the sorted-subset datasets indicated that sequencing was incomplete. Sampling was restricted to blood, and TCR repertoires in tissues likely differ from the TCR repertoires found in blood. Larger estimated clonotype richness was generally found for naive subsets than for memory subsets. Pairwise subsampling led to the expectation that sequencing depth would affect the degree of clonotype sharing among donors. When a few donors were compared, the shared fraction of clonotypes was around 4.6% for naive CD4, less than 4% for naive CD8, more than 2% for memory CD4, and roughly 0.4% for memory CD8.

Sequenced sample: naive CD8+ T cells from PBMCs. The cell subset or site label, read with the paper, signifies: CD45RA+CCR7+. Rearrangement joined TRBV9 to TRBJ2-5; TRBD1 is possibly the D segment (5 matching bases). This clonotype originated in a man aged 18 to 30 in good health. Some clones in this sample may be carry-over from other donors' samples. In nucleotide form, the sequence is TGTGCCAGCAGCGTAGGGGGCACATTTCAAGAGACCCAGTACTTC. It specifies CASSVGGTFQETQYF.